The 4 T cell receptor beta chains given below trace back to one sample, sequenced in a study of blood T cell repertoires in COVID-19. TCRdb keeps only in-frame clones here, not all; method: immunoSEQ multiplex PCR. The table has over 150,000 clones, less than 95% seen once. Sample: peripheral blood. These receptors came from a man aged 45-65 years with acute or convalescent COVID-19.

The chain carries TRBV16 and TRBJ2-3; 11 bases match TRBD2. Trimming removed 4 bases from V and 1 base from J; junction bases left unmatched: 7. CDR1 is KGHSY and CDR2 is FQNENV in the germline V gene. The CDR3 is 17 amino acids. CDR3 residues: CASSRPGLADGTDTQYF. In DNA form, the CDR3 reads TGTGCCAGCAGCCGTCCGGGACTAGCGGACGGCACAGATACGCAGTATTTT.

In DNA form, the CDR3 reads TGTGCCAGCAGCCCCCGGGAGGACTCCTACAATGAGCAGTTCTTC. This translates into CASSPREDSYNEQFF. V usage is TRBV6-5 and J usage is TRBJ2-1, with 7 bases that match TRBD2. The CDR3 is 15 residues long. The germline gives CDR1 MNHEY, CDR2 SVGAGI. The ends lost 6 bases at V and 0 bases at J; junction bases unmatched: 5.

The rearrangement links TRBV7-8 to TRBJ1-2; 7 positions agree with TRBD1. Germline V gene lookup returns CDR1 SGHVS and CDR2 FQNEAQ. Losses at the gene ends were 1 base for V and 8 bases for J; bases not matched to a gene: 10. The CDR3 is 15 residues long. CDR3 protein: CASSLGPGQQVGYTF. The CDR3 bases are TGTGCCAGCAGCTTAGGACCGGGACAGCAGGTGGGCTACACCTTC.

The genes are TRBV12-5 and TRBJ2-2; D is perhaps TRBD1 (6 bases). Trimming removed 3 bases at V and 4 bases at J, with 9 bases between. Per germline, CDR1 LGHNT and CDR2 FRNRAP. The CDR3 sequence is 14 residues long. In DNA form, the CDR3 reads TGTGCTAGTGGTTTTGGCAGGGGCACCGGGGAGCTGTTTTTT. Translating gives CASGFGRGTGELFF. Supplemented by reference TRBV12-5 and TRBJ2-2, the full variable domain reads DARVTQTPRHKVTEMGQEVTMRCQPILGHNTVFWYRQTMMQGLELLAYFRNRAPLDDSGMPKDRFSAEMPDATLATLKIQPSEPRDSAVYFCASGFGRGTGELFFGEGSRLTVL.